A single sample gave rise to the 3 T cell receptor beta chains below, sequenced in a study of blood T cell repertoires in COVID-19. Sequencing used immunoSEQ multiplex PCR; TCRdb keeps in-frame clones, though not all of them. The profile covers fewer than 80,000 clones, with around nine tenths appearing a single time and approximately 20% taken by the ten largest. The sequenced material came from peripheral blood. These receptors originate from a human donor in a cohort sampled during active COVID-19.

The CDR3, as DNA: TGTGCCAGCAGCTATGGGACAGGGTACGAGACCCAGTACTTC. The encoded protein is CASSYGTGYETQYF. The chain employs TRBV5-5 and TRBJ2-5; 9 bases are shared with TRBD1. The CDR3 spans 14 residues. With V trimmed by 3 bases and J by 5 bases, 5 bases remained unmatched. From germline, CDR1 is SGHKS and CDR2 YYEKEE (reference sequence).

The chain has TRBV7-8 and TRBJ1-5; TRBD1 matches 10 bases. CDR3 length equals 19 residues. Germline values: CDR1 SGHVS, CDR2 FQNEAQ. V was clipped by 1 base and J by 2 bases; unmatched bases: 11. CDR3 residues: CASSLVGGQGPLGNQPQHF. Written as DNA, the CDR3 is TGTGCCAGCAGCTTAGTCGGGGGACAGGGGCCCCTTGGCAATCAGCCCCAGCATTTT.

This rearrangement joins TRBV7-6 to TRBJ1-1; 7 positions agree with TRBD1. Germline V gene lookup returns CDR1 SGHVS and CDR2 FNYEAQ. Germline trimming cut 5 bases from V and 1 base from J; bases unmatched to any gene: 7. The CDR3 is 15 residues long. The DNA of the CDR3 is TGTGCCAGCAGCATTTCGACAGGGAAGAACACTGAAGCTTTCTTT. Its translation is CASSISTGKNTEAFF.